Below are 3 T cell receptor beta chains sequenced from a single sample in a study of human T cells and chemical hapten exposure. Documented time point: patch test 1, 2 weeks after DPC sensitization. Treatment given: therapeutic diphenylcyclopropenone sensitization with weekly scalp DPC. TCRdb redid the calling of the RACE reads with MiXCR, one entry per CDR3 protein. This table holds under 450,000 distinct CDR3 sequences, around 4.8% found once. The sample consisted of whole blood, taken in connection with sensitization to the hapten diphenylcyclopropenone (DPC). These receptors were obtained from a woman between 45 and 65 years old with alopecia areata. Some clones in this sample may be carry-over from other donors' samples.

J is TRBJ1-2 and V is TRBV7-2, with 9 bases that match TRBD1. This CDR3 is built from 14 residues. The J segment lost 5 bases and the V segment lost 4 bases, leaving 5 bases of the junction unmatched. Germline CDR1 SGHTA, CDR2 FQGNSA. The CDR3 loop is CASSSQQGAYGYTF. In DNA form, the CDR3 reads TGTGCCAGCAGCTCACAACAGGGGGCTTATGGCTACACCTTC.

The V gene is TRBV3-1, the J gene TRBJ2-3; D is perhaps TRBD2 (5 bases). The CDR3 sequence is 13 residues long. With 5 bases removed from V and 14 bases from J, the gap between germline ends came to 20 bases. Germline V gene lookup returns CDR1 LGHDT and CDR2 YNNKEL (reference sequence). CDR3 coding DNA: TGTGCCAGCAGCACGGCCGCGGGCATCGGTGTGTATTTT. Amino acids: CASSTAAGIGVYF.

The chain uses TRBV29-1 and TRBJ2-1; 9 bases match TRBD1. After removal of 5 bases from V and 10 bases from J, the junction contained 9 bases not matched to a gene. Germline CDR1 SQVTM, CDR2 ANQGSEA. The CDR3 consists of 13 residues. CDR3 in DNA: TGCAGCGTTAGGTGGACAGGGGCTGGGGAGCAGTTCTTC. Translation: CSVRWTGAGEQFF.